This T cell receptor (beta chain) was found in a study of T-cell reconstitution after alpha-beta-depleted transplantation in children. Comments on this clonotype: Its specificity is not known.

Study-wide points: Alpha-beta T cells about two months after transplant reportedly derived from several hundred expanded graft clones.

Researchers prepared the TCRbeta library using unique molecular identifiers, the study reports. TCRdb reprocessed the PCR reads with MiXCR, giving one entry per CDR3 protein. The table has 700,000 or so distinct CDR3 sequences, around 13% seen once. Sequencing used PBMCs, obtained before TCRalphabeta/CD19-depleted stem cell transplant. The clonotype was recovered from a girl aged 2-10 years with congenital amegakaryocytic thrombocytopenia, due to receive a stem cell transplant.

CDR3 protein: CSAFDLPGGNNEQFF. The CDR3 DNA sequence: TGCAGTGCTTTCGACTTACCGGGCGGGAACAATGAGCAGTTCTTC. J is TRBJ2-1 and V is TRBV20-1; D perhaps matches TRBD2 (6 bases). The V gene lost 5 bases and the J gene lost 5 bases, with 19 bases spanning the gap. Germline values: CDR1 DFQATT, CDR2 SNEGSKA (reference sequence). There are 15 residues in the CDR3.